This TCR beta chain originates from a study of shared clonotypes between healthy human individuals. Points from the study as a whole: When naive CD4 clonotypes were compared across a few donors, about 4.9% were shared. Lower generation probabilities were found for non-shared clonotypes than for those shared by all four donors.

With respect to this clone: Its antigen is undetermined.

Genomic DNA belonging to each subset was distributed in equal measure over several immunoSEQ plates. Measured with immunoSEQ multiplex PCR; TCRdb has only the in-frame clones, and not every one. The sample records roughly 2,000,000 clones, 93% being singletons. Cells designated naive CD8 were CD45RO-negative and were positively selected for CCR7, with terminally differentiated effector memory CD45RA+ cells excluded. V lost 4 bases to trimming and J lost 0 bases, with 10 bases between them. The CDR3 spans 15 residues. CDR1 SEHNR and CDR2 FQNEAQ come from the germline V gene (reference sequence). The sample was naive CD8+ T cells from PBMCs. The V call is TRBV7-9, the J call TRBJ2-1; TRBD1 might be the D (5 bases). This TCR derives from a man aged 18 to 29 in good health. Some clones in this sample may be carry-over from other donors' samples. The CDR3 bases are TGTGCCAGCAGCTCGCAGGGTAGCTCCTACAATGAGCAGTTCTTC. Encoded protein: CASSSQGSSYNEQFF.